This TCR beta chain was recorded in a study of blood T cell repertoires in COVID-19. The repertoire was sequenced with immunoSEQ multiplex PCR; TCRdb's copy has only in-frame clones and lacks some. The sample contains 200,000 or so clones, approximately 81% of which appear only once. The CDR3 sequence is 16 residues long. Deletions cut 5 bases from V and 1 base from J, with 18 bases between. CDR1 and CDR2 (germline): SGHTA, FQGNSA. Sequenced material: peripheral blood. The TCR comes from a woman aged 60-70 years who had recovered from COVID-19. The V and J genes are TRBV7-2 and TRBJ2-7, with D unclear. The CDR3: CASSLYYQTLSYEQYF. The CDR3 DNA reads as TGTGCCAGCAGCCTATACTACCAGACGTTATCCTACGAGCAGTACTTC.